The entry that follows covers one T cell receptor (beta chain) sequence. This sample stems from a study of T cell responses to AZD1222 COVID-19 vaccine. Trimming took off 8 bases at V and 1 base at J, with 11 bases between the two ends. The CDR3 covers 13 residues. The protocol was immunoSEQ multiplex PCR, while the TCRdb copy is restricted to in-frame clones and leaves out a portion. The sample lists 150,000 to 200,000 clones, around 94% occurring once. V usage is TRBV5-3 and J usage is TRBJ2-3; tentatively, D is TRBD2 (5 bases). TRBV5-3 belongs to the ORF category, with a function that is uncertain. The receptor was derived from an adult in good health. This specimen consisted of peripheral blood, obtained on day 0 of AZD1222 vaccination. The CDR3 here is CASGKSGTDTQYF. CDR3 bases: TGTGCCAGCGGGAAAAGTGGCACAGATACGCAGTATTTT.